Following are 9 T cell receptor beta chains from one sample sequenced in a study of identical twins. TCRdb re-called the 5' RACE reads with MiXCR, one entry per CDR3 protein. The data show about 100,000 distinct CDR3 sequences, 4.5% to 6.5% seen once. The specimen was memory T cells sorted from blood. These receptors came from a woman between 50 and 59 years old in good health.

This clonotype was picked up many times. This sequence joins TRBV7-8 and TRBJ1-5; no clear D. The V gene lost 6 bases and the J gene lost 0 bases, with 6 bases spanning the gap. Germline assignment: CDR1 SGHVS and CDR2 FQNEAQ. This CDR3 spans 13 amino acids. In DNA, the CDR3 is TGTGCCAGCAGGACGGATAGCAATCAGCCCCAGCATTTT. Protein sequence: CASRTDSNQPQHF.

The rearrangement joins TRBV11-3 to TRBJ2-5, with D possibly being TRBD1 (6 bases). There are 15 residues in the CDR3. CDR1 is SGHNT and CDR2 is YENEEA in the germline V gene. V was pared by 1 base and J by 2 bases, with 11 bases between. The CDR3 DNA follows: TGTGCCAGCAGCTTAGGAGACAGGCCGCAAGAGACCCAGTACTTC. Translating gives CASSLGDRPQETQYF.

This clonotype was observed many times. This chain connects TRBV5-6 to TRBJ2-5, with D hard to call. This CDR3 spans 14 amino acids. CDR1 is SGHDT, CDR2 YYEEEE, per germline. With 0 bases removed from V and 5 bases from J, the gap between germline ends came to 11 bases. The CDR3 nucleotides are TGTGCCAGCAGCTTGGGTCGACTCAGGGAGACCCAGTACTTC. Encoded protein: CASSLGRLRETQYF.

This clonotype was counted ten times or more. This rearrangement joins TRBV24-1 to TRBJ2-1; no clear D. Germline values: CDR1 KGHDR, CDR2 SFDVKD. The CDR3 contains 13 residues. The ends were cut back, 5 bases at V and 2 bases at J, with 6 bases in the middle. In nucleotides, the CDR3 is TGTGCCACCAGTGCCCGCGCCTACAATGAGCAGTTCTTC. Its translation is CATSARAYNEQFF.

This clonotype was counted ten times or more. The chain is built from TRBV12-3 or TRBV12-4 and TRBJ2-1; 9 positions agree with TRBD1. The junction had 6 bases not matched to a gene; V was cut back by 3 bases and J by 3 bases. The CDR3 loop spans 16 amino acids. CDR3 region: CASSFQRQGDYNEQFF. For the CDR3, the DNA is TGTGCCAGCAGTTTCCAACGACAGGGGGACTACAATGAGCAGTTCTTC.

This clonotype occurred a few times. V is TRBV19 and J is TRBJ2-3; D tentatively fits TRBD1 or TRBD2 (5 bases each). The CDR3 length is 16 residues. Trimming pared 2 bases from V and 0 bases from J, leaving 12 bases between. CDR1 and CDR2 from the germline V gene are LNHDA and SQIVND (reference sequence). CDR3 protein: CASSILVGRSTDTQYF. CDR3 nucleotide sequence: TGTGCCAGTAGTATACTGGTGGGACGGAGCACAGATACGCAGTATTTT.

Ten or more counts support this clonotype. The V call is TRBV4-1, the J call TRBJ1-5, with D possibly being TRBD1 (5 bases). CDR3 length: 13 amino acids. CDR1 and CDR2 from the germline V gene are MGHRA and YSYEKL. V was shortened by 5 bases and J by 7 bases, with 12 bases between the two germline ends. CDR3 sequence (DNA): TGCGCCAGCAGCAACGGGGGAAGGCAGCCCCAGCATTTT. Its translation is CASSNGGRQPQHF.

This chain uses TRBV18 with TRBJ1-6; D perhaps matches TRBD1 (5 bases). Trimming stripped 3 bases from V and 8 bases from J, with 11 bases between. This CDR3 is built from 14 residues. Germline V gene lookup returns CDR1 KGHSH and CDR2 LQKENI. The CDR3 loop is CASSPGRVYSPLHF. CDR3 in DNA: TGTGCCAGCTCACCGGGCAGGGTTTATTCACCCCTCCACTTT. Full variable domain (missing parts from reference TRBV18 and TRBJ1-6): NAGVMQNPRHLVRRRGQEARLRCSPMKGHSHVYWYRQLPEEGLKFMVYLQKENIIDESGMPKERFSAEFPKEGPSILRIQQVVRGDSAAYFCASSPGRVYSPLHFGNGTRLTVT.

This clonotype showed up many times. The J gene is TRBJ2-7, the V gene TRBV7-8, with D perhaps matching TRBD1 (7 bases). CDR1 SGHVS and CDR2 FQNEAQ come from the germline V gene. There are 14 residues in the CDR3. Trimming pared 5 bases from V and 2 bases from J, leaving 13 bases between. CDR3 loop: CASSETGRPYEQYV. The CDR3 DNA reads TGTGCCAGCAGCGAGACAGGGAGGCCCTACGAGCAGTACGTC.